These 26 T cell receptor beta chains were sequenced from one sample in a study of early T cells in non-severe SARS-CoV-2 infection. TCRdb reanalysed the 5' RACE reads using MiXCR and keeps one entry per CDR3 protein. The table has tens of thousands of distinct CDR3 sequences, around 13% seen once. Sequencing input: whole blood. The receptors derive from an adult who was a healthcare worker with PCR-confirmed SARS-CoV-2 infection or an uninfected control (not recorded which).

This clonotype was seen ten or more times. The chain links TRBV18 to TRBJ1-1; a weak D match, TRBD1 (6 bases). This CDR3 region has 12 residues. The germline CDR1 and CDR2 sequences are KGHSH and LQKENI. The V gene lost 4 bases and the J gene lost 7 bases, with 10 bases spanning the gap. CDR3 in DNA: TGTGCCAGCTCACTTTCCAGGGGTGAAGCTTTCTTT. Its translation: CASSLSRGEAFF.

This clonotype was counted a few times. The rearrangement links TRBV5-1 to TRBJ1-1; possibly TRBD1 for D (5 bases). Trimming removed 4 bases at V and 1 base at J, with 14 bases between. CDR3 length equals 15 residues. Germline assignment: CDR1 SGHRS and CDR2 YFSETQ. The CDR3 nucleotides read TGCGCCAGCAGCCGAGAGGGGAACTCGAACACTGAAGCTTTCTTT. Translated: CASSREGNSNTEAFF.

V gene TRBV30 combines with J gene TRBJ2-3; the match to TRBD2 covers 9 bases. V trimming: 0 bases; J trimming: 6 bases; junction bases outside the gene matches: 4. CDR1 is GTSNPN and CDR2 is SVGIG in the germline V gene (reference sequence). The CDR3 runs to 14 residues. In nucleotides, the CDR3 is TGTGCCTGGAGTGTAGGAGCGGGGGGCGATACGCAGTATTTT. As protein: CAWSVGAGGDTQYF.

The gene calls are TRBV19 and TRBJ2-5; D is unclear. The CDR3 totals 13 residues. V was cut by 2 bases and J by 3 bases, with 7 bases left in between. CDR1 and CDR2 (germline): LNHDA, SQIVND (reference sequence). The CDR3 reads CASSILGEETQYF. The DNA for the CDR3 is TGTGCCAGTAGTATACTCGGCGAAGAGACCCAGTACTTC.

This clonotype occurred a few times. The V gene is TRBV6-2 or TRBV6-3, the J gene TRBJ2-3; D is perhaps TRBD1 (5 bases). CDR3 length equals 13 residues. V was clipped by 7 bases and J by 2 bases, with 10 bases between them. The V gene's germline CDR1 is MNHEY and CDR2 SVGEGT. CDR3 loop: CASTPDNTDTQYF. In DNA form, the CDR3 reads TGTGCCAGCACCCCGGACAACACAGATACGCAGTATTTT.

The chain couples TRBV18 to TRBJ1-1; D is unresolved. Trimming pared 0 bases from V and 7 bases from J, leaving 9 bases between. Germline lookup yields CDR1 KGHSH and CDR2 LQKENI. The CDR3 contains 13 residues. CDR3 DNA sequence: TGTGCCAGCTCACCACCGTATGGCGGTGAAGCTTTCTTT. Its translation is CASSPPYGGEAFF.

The sample holds a few counts of this clonotype. The chain has TRBV3-1 and TRBJ2-3; D remains unclear. The germline CDR1 and CDR2 sequences are LGHDT and YNNKEL (reference sequence). CDR3 size: 16 residues. V lost 1 base to trimming and J lost 0 bases, with 11 bases between them. The CDR3 DNA sequence: TGTGCCAGCAGCCAAGTTCGCGGACCTAGCACAGATACGCAGTATTTT. Its protein is CASSQVRGPSTDTQYF.

In its sample, this clonotype was seen many times. V usage is TRBV11-3 and J usage is TRBJ2-7; 7 positions agree with TRBD1. Germline lookup yields CDR1 SGHNT and CDR2 YENEEA. This CDR3 comprises 15 residues. After removal of 5 bases from V and 1 base from J, the junction contained 8 bases not matched to a gene. CDR3 amino acids: CASSPPGTDSYEQYF. Written as DNA, the CDR3 is TGTGCCAGCAGCCCACCCGGGACAGATTCCTACGAGCAGTACTTC.

This clonotype is medium-sized (0.01 to 0.1%) in the sample. The chain links TRBV7-2 to TRBJ1-6, with D perhaps matching TRBD1 (5 bases). Germline CDR1 is SGHTA and CDR2 is FQGNSA. V shed 8 bases and J shed 9 bases, with 17 bases lying between them. The CDR3 totals 14 residues. CDR3 coding DNA: TGTGCCAGCGGAGACGGTGGGGGATCTTCACCCCTCCACTTT. This sequence encodes CASGDGGGSSPLHF.

This clonotype was seen at least ten times. This rearrangement joins TRBV4-3 to TRBJ2-7, with TRBD1 matching over 8 bases. The CDR3 is 14 amino acids. The J segment lost 5 bases and the V segment lost 8 bases, leaving 11 bases of the junction unmatched. Germline CDR1 and CDR2: LGHNA and YSLEER. The CDR3 bases are TGCGCCAGCGCCCCCAGGGGGCCAGGAGACGAGCAGTACTTC. The encoded protein is CASAPRGPGDEQYF.

This clonotype was recorded at least ten times. The chain links TRBV11-2 to TRBJ2-2; 7 nucleotides match TRBD1. V trimming: 4 bases; J trimming: 0 bases; junction bases outside the gene matches: 8. There are 17 residues in the CDR3. Germline CDR1 reads SGHAT; CDR2 reads FQNNGV. DNA of the CDR3: TGTGCCAGCAGCTCAACGGGACAGAGGGCGAACACCGGGGAGCTGTTTTTT. It yields the protein CASSSTGQRANTGELFF.

In this sample, this clonotype turned up many times. The rearrangement joins TRBV18 to TRBJ2-1; D tentatively reads TRBD1 or TRBD2 (5 bases each). CDR1 and CDR2 (germline): KGHSH, LQKENI. V was cut by 2 bases and J by 8 bases, with 7 bases left in between. This CDR3 is 12 amino acids long. CDR3 sequence reads: CASSPRDDEQFF. The CDR3 nucleotides are TGTGCCAGCTCACCAAGGGACGATGAGCAGTTCTTC.

This clonotype was seen many times. The chain combines TRBV18 with TRBJ2-7; D is perhaps TRBD1 (5 bases). The CDR3 covers 14 residues. CDR1 KGHSH and CDR2 LQKENI come from the germline V gene. V lost 1 base, J lost 6 bases, and 13 bases lay in between. CDR3 sequence reads: CASSPQYLRGEQYF. DNA of the CDR3: TGTGCCAGCTCACCACAGTATTTAAGGGGCGAGCAGTACTTC. Full variable domain (outside the CDR3, taken from reference TRBV18 and TRBJ2-7): NAGVMQNPRHLVRRRGQEARLRCSPMKGHSHVYWYRQLPEEGLKFMVYLQKENIIDESGMPKERFSAEFPKEGPSILRIQQVVRGDSAAYFCASSPQYLRGEQYFGPGTRLTVT.

The chain combines TRBV4-1 with TRBJ2-1; TRBD2 might be the D (5 bases). Germline V gene sequence: CDR1 MGHRA, CDR2 YSYEKL. V lost 0 bases and J 3 bases, leaving 15 bases between the germline ends. The length of the CDR3 is 17 residues. The CDR3 loop is CASSQDKERNVYNEQFF. DNA of the CDR3: TGCGCCAGCAGCCAAGATAAGGAGCGGAACGTCTACAATGAGCAGTTCTTC.

This sequence joins TRBV5-4 and TRBJ1-1; possibly TRBD1 for D (5 bases). CDR1 and CDR2 (germline): SGHNT, YYREEE (reference sequence). V shed 0 bases and J shed 0 bases, with 15 bases lying between them. There are 17 residues in the CDR3. CDR3 loop: CASSLGGSAAMNTEAFF. CDR3 nucleotides: TGTGCCAGCAGCTTGGGGGGGTCAGCCGCCATGAACACTGAAGCTTTCTTT.

V gene TRBV6-2 or TRBV6-3 combines with J gene TRBJ2-7; 12 positions match TRBD1. CDR1 and CDR2 from the germline V gene are MNHEY and SVGEGT. The CDR3 length is 15 residues. The V gene end was trimmed by 7 bases and the J gene end by 0 bases; junction bases not matched to a gene: 4. The CDR3 spells CASIPGQGASYEQYF. The DNA of the CDR3 is TGTGCCAGCATTCCGGGACAGGGGGCCTCCTACGAGCAGTACTTC.

This chain uses TRBV18 with TRBJ2-1; D is uncertain. The CDR3 spans 15 residues. Germline-derived CDR1 and CDR2 are KGHSH and LQKENI. V lost 3 bases, J lost 0 bases, and 9 bases lay in between. DNA of the CDR3: TGTGCCAGCTCACCCATGCAGAGCTCCTACAATGAGCAGTTCTTC. Its translation is CASSPMQSSYNEQFF.

The rearrangement links TRBV5-1 to TRBJ2-7; D unclear. Looked up from germline, CDR1 is SGHRS and CDR2 is YFSETQ. This CDR3 has 17 residues. Trimming cost V 0 bases and J 3 bases, with 19 bases left between them. CDR3 residues: CASSLGPLGPRSYEQYF. CDR3 nucleotides: TGCGCCAGCAGCTTGGGGCCTCTAGGACCGCGGAGCTACGAGCAGTACTTC. Variable domain in full (rest from reference TRBV5-1 and TRBJ2-7): KAGVTQTPRYLIKTRGQQVTLSCSPISGHRSVSWYQQTPGQGLQFLFEYFSETQRNKGNFPGRFSGRQFSNSRSEMNVSTLELGDSALYLCASSLGPLGPRSYEQYFGPGTRLTVT.

This clonotype was counted ten times or more. V and J are TRBV7-2 and TRBJ2-5; 11 bases are shared with TRBD2. V dropped 5 bases and J dropped 6; count of bases not matched to a gene: 5. There are 14 residues in the CDR3. The germline V gene encodes CDR1 SGHTA and CDR2 FQGNSA. CDR3 sequence: CASSHGTSGKTQYF. The CDR3 region has the DNA TGTGCCAGCAGCCACGGGACTAGCGGAAAGACCCAGTACTTC.

This clonotype has more than one count but fewer than ten. The rearrangement links TRBV4-2 to TRBJ2-1; 8 nucleotides line up with TRBD2. J gave up 8 bases and V 3 bases, and 12 bases lay outside the gene matches. The CDR3 has 16 amino acids. Germline V gene lookup returns CDR1 LGHNA and CDR2 YNFKEQ. The CDR3, as DNA: TGTGCCAGCAGCCACCGGGGGGGACGGTCGTCGGATGAGCAGTTCTTC. Its protein product is CASSHRGGRSSDEQFF.

The J gene is TRBJ2-3, the V gene TRBV7-3; D remains unclear. V was trimmed by 5 bases and J by 0 bases, leaving 12 bases between them. The CDR3 extends over 15 amino acids. Germline V gene data show CDR1 as SGHTA and CDR2 as FQGTGA. The CDR3 DNA reads as TGTGCCAGCAGCCTAGGCGCCAGGAGCACAGATACGCAGTATTTT. Residues: CASSLGARSTDTQYF.

This clonotype turned up a few times. V usage is TRBV7-9 and J usage is TRBJ2-7; D remains unclear. This CDR3 has 13 amino acids. The germline gives CDR1 SEHNR, CDR2 FQNEAQ (reference sequence). Trimming took 5 bases from V and 6 from J, leaving 14 bases between them. The CDR3 reads CASSTTLAGEQYF. CDR3 DNA: TGTGCCAGCAGCACGACCCTCGCAGGCGAGCAGTACTTC.

The CDR3, as DNA: TGTGCCAGCAGGCGCGGGACTAGCTTCACCGGGGAGCTGTTTTTT. Amino acids: CASRRGTSFTGELFF. The chain has TRBV12-3 or TRBV12-4 and TRBJ2-2, with TRBD2 identical over 9 bases. The ends lost 6 bases at V and 4 bases at J; junction bases unmatched: 6. The CDR3 spans 15 residues.

This clonotype came up many times. Relative to the germline gene, one junction end is altered; a read error may explain this. J is TRBJ1-6 and V is TRBV7-7, with D perhaps matching TRBD1 (6 bases). In germline, CDR1 is SSHAT, CDR2 FNYEAQ (reference sequence). There are 14 residues in the CDR3. The CDR3 protein is CASSLSRGPSPLHF. The CDR3 DNA follows: TGTGCTAGCAGCTTAAGCAGGGGTCCCTCACCCCTCCACTTT.

This sequence joins TRBV29-1 and TRBJ2-3; 9 bases map to TRBD1. The germline gives CDR1 SQVTM, CDR2 ANQGSEA. The CDR3 consists of 14 residues. Trimming took 4 bases from V and 4 from J; bases not matched to a gene: 6. The CDR3 DNA reads TGCAGCGTTGCTGTGGGACAGGGTGCAGATACGCAGTATTTT. It is translated as CSVAVGQGADTQYF.

This clonotype has only a few counts. The chain couples TRBV6-5 to TRBJ2-7, with TRBD2 as a possible D gene (6 bases). The CDR3 contains 13 residues. Germline CDR1 and CDR2: MNHEY and SVGAGI. Deletions cut 6 bases from V and 5 bases from J, with 14 bases between. Written as DNA, the CDR3 is TGTGCCAGCAGCCGCGGGGCGGGCCACGAGCAGTACTTC. Amino acid sequence: CASSRGAGHEQYF.